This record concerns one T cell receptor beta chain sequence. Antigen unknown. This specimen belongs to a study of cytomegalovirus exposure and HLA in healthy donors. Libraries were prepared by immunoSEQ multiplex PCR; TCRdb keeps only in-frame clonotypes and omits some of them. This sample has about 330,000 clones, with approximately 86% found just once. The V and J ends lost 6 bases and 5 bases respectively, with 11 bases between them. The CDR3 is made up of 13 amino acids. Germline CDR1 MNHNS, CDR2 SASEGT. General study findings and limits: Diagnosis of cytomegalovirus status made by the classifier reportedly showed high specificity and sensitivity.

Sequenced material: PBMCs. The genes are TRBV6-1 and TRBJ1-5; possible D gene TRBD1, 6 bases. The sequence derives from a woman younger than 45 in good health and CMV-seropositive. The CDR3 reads CASRAGGDQPQHF. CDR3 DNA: TGTGCCAGCAGAGCCGGGGGCGATCAGCCCCAGCATTTT.